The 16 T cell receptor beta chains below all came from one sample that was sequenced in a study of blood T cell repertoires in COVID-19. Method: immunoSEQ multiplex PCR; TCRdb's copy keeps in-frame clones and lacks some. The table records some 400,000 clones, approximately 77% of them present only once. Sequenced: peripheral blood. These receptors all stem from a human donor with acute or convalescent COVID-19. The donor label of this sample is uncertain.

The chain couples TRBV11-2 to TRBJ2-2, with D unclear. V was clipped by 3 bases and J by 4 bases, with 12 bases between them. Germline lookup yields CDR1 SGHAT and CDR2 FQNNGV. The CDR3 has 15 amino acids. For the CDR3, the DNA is TGTGCCAGCAGCTTTCTGGGTCGCGGCACCGGGGAGCTGTTTTTT. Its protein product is CASSFLGRGTGELFF.

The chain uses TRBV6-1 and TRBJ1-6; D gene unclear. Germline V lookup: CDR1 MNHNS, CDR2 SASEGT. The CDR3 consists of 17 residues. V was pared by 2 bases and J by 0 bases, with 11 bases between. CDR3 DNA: TGTGCCAGCAGTGAACACGACGGAGACTCCTATAATTCACCCCTCCACTTT. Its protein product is CASSEHDGDSYNSPLHF.

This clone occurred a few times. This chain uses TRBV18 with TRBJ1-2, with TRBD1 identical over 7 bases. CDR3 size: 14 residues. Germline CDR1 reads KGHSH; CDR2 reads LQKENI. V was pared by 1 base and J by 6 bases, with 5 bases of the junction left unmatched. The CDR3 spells CASSPLGTDDGYTF. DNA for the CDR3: TGTGCCAGCTCACCACTCGGGACAGACGATGGCTACACCTTC.

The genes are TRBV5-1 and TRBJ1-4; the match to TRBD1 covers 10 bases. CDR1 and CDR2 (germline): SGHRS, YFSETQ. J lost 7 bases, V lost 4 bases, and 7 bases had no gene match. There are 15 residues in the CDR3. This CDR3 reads CASSTATGGSEKLFF. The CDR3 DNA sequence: TGCGCCAGCAGCACCGCGACAGGGGGCAGTGAAAAACTGTTTTTT.

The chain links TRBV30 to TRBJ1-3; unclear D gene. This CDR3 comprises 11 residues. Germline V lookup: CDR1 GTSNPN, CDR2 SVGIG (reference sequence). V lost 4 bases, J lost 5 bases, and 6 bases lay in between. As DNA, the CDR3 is TGTGCCTGGACTTTTCGAAACACCATATATTTT. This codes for CAWTFRNTIYF.

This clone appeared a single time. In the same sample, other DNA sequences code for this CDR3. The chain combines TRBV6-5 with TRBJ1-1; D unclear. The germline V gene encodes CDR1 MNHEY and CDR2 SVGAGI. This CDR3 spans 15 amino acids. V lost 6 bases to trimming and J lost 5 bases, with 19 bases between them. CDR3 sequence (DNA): TGTGCCAGCAGAGCCGGGGAGCGATTGAGAACTGAAGCTTTCTTT. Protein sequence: CASRAGERLRTEAFF.

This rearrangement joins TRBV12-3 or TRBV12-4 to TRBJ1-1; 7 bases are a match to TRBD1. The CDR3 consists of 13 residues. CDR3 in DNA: TGTGCGACTGGCAGGGGGATGAACACTGAAGCTTTCTTT. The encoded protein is CATGRGMNTEAFF.

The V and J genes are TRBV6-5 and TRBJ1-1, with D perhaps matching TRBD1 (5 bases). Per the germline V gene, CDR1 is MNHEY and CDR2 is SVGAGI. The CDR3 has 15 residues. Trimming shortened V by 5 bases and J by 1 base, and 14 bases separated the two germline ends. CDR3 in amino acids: CASSPQPQGNTEAFF. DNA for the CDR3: TGTGCCAGCAGTCCACAGCCCCAGGGGAACACTGAAGCTTTCTTT.

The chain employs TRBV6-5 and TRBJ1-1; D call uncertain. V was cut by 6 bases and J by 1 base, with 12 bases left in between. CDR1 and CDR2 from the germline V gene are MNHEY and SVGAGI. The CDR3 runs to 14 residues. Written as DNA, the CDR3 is TGTGCCAGCAGGACGGGTGGTTCGAACACTGAAGCTTTCTTT. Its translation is CASRTGGSNTEAFF.

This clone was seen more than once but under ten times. The CDR3 region is CASSDSLNSNQPQHF. DNA of the CDR3: TGTGCCAGTAGTGACAGCCTAAATAGCAATCAGCCCCAGCATTTT. J is TRBJ1-5 and V is TRBV19; a possible D gene is TRBD1 (5 bases). Germline-derived CDR1 and CDR2 are LNHDA and SQIVND (reference sequence). CDR3 size: 15 residues. The V end was cut by 5 bases, the J end by 0 bases, with 11 bases between.

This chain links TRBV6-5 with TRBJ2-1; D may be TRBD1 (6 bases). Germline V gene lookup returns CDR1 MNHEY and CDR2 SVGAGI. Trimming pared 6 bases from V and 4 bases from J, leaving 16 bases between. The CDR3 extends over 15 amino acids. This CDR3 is CASSKSGTNYNEQFF. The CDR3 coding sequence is TGTGCCAGCAGCAAATCCGGGACAAATTACAATGAGCAGTTCTTC.

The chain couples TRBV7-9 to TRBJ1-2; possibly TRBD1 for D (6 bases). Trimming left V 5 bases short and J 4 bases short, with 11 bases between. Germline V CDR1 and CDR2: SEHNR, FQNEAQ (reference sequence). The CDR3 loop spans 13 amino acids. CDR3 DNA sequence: TGTGCCAGCAGCACGACAGGATTCTATGGCTACACCTTC. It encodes CASSTTGFYGYTF.

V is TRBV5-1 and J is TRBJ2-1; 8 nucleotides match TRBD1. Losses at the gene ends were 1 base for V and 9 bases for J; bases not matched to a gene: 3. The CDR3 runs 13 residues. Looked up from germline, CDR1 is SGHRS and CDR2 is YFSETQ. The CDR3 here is CASSLQGAREQFF. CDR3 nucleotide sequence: TGCGCCAGCAGCTTGCAGGGGGCGCGTGAGCAGTTCTTC.

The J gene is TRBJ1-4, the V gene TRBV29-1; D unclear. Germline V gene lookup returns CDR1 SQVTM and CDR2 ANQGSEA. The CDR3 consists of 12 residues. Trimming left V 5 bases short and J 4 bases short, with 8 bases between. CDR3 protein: CSVQVNNEKLFF. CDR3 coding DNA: TGCAGCGTTCAGGTTAATAATGAAAAACTGTTTTTT. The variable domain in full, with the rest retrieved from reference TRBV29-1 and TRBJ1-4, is SAVISQKPSRDICQRGTSLTIQCQVDSQVTMMFWYRQQPGQSLTLIATANQGSEATYESGFVIDKFPISRPNLTFSTLTVSNMSPEDSSIYLCSVQVNNEKLFFGSGTQLSVL.

The CDR3 loop reads CASGRGESYEQYF. CDR3 DNA sequence: TGTGCTAGTGGCCGGGGGGAGAGCTACGAGCAGTACTTC. This sequence joins TRBV12-5 and TRBJ2-7; 7 positions agree with TRBD2. V lost 6 bases to trimming and J lost 3 bases; unmatched junction nucleotides: 5. The CDR3 loop spans 13 amino acids. Per the germline V gene, CDR1 is LGHNT and CDR2 is FRNRAP.

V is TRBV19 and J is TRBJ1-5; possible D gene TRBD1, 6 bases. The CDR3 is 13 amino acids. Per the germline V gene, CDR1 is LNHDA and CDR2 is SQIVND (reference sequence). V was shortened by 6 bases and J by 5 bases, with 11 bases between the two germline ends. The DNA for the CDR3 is TGTGCCAGTAGCCCTACAGGGCATCAGCCCCAGCATTTT. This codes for CASSPTGHQPQHF.